The next 29 T cell receptor beta chains were all read from a single sample in a study of metastatic and nonmetastatic thyroid tumors. The entire patient cohort was treatment-naive prior to thyroid surgery. TCRdb used MiXCR to call clones anew from the PCR reads. Of tens of thousands of clones listed, around 16% were seen once; the top ten hold approximately 35%. What was sequenced was blood. Source of these receptors: a female donor with papillary thyroid cancer or a benign thyroid nodule (not recorded which). Some clones in this sample may be carry-over from other donors' samples.

Many counts were recorded for this clone. This specimen includes other DNA sequences encoding the same CDR3. The chain carries TRBV11-2 and TRBJ2-1; 7 bases are shared with TRBD2. The V and J ends lost 1 base and 4 bases, in that order; junction bases with no gene match: 7. This CDR3 has 16 amino acids. Germline V gives CDR1 SGHAT, CDR2 FQNNGV. Here the CDR3 DNA reads TGTGCCAGCAGCTTAGTAGGAGCGGGAAGTTACAATGAGCAGTTCTTC. It codes for CASSLVGAGSYNEQFF. The complete variable domain, with remaining parts taken from reference TRBV11-2 and TRBJ2-1, reads EAGVAQSPRYKIIEKRQSVAFWCNPISGHATLYWYQQILGQGPKLLIQFQNNGVVDDSQLPKDRFSAERLKGVDSTLKIQPAKLEDSAVYLCASSLVGAGSYNEQFFGPGTRLTVL.

This clone was seen more than once but under ten times. This chain uses TRBV19 with TRBJ1-1; no clear D. Trimming shortened V by 1 base and J by 6 bases, and 3 bases separated the two germline ends. The germline V gene encodes CDR1 LNHDA and CDR2 SQIVND (reference sequence). The CDR3 has 11 amino acids. The CDR3 coding sequence is TGTGCCAGTAGTATAGGGTCTGAAGCTTTCTTT. Its translation is CASSIGSEAFF.

This clone was seen more than once but under ten times. One end of the junction is discordant with germline, which a read error may explain. This sequence joins TRBV12-5 and TRBJ1-1, with 7 bases that match TRBD1. The length of the CDR3 is 14 residues. CDR1 LGHNT and CDR2 FRNRAP come from the germline V gene. The CDR3 sequence is CASGTIRGGTEAYF. Written as DNA, the CDR3 is TGTGCTAGTGGTACCATTAGAGGGGGCACCGAAGCTTACTTT.

This clone was detected many times. This chain connects TRBV5-4 to TRBJ2-5; D unresolved. The CDR3 spans 14 residues. Looked up from germline, CDR1 is SGHNT and CDR2 is YYREEE (reference sequence). The V end lost 3 bases, the J end lost 4 bases, and 13 bases lay between the germline ends. The CDR3 reads CASSSKPRRETQYF. CDR3 bases: TGTGCCAGCAGCTCCAAGCCCCGAAGAGAGACCCAGTACTTC.

The table lists this clone with many counts. The chain is built from TRBV28 and TRBJ2-3; 8 bases line up with TRBD2. The CDR3 runs 15 residues. The J segment lost 2 bases and the V segment lost 3 bases, leaving 4 bases of the junction unmatched. Germline V gene sequence: CDR1 MDHEN, CDR2 SYDVKM. The CDR3 sequence is CASSLPSGLTDTQYF. The CDR3 bases are TGTGCCAGCAGTTTGCCTAGCGGGCTCACAGATACGCAGTATTTT.

A single count supports this clone. The junction does not match germline at one end; this may be a read error. At the DNA level, this CDR3 is encoded by other sequences in the same sample as well. The CDR3 region is CASSPSGADTQYF. CDR3 sequence (DNA): TGTGCCAGCAGCCCGTCAGGGGCAGATACACAGTATTTT. The chain carries TRBV7-2 and TRBJ2-3, with a possible D match to TRBD1 (6 bases). Germline V lookup: CDR1 SGHTA, CDR2 FQGNSA. The CDR3 is made up of 13 amino acids.

This clone was counted at least ten times. This chain connects TRBV6-1 to TRBJ1-5, with unresolved D. The V end was cut by 2 bases, the J end by 4 bases, with 6 bases between. Germline V lookup: CDR1 MNHNS, CDR2 SASEGT. The CDR3 covers 13 residues. This chain's CDR3 is CASSENTNQPQHF. The DNA for the CDR3 is TGTGCCAGCAGTGAAAATACAAATCAGCCCCAGCATTTT.

The sample holds many counts of this clone. The V gene is TRBV7-2, the J gene TRBJ2-5; TRBD1 might be the D (5 bases). V was shortened by 5 bases and J by 4 bases, with 11 bases between the two germline ends. Germline V gene sequence: CDR1 SGHTA, CDR2 FQGNSA. CDR3 length: 13 amino acids. The CDR3 DNA is TGTGCCAGCAGCGGGGCCCCTAGAGAGACCCAGTACTTC. This sequence encodes CASSGAPRETQYF.

This clone was counted at least ten times. The chain uses TRBV20-1 and TRBJ2-5; either TRBD1 or TRBD2 may supply D (5 bases each). From germline, CDR1 is DFQATT and CDR2 SNEGSKA (reference sequence). This CDR3 has 12 amino acids. Trimming left V 5 bases short and J 5 bases short, with 12 bases between. The CDR3 DNA reads TGCAGTGCTTCGGGGCCGGGGGAGACCCAGTACTTC. Its translation: CSASGPGETQYF.

This clone came up a few times. The chain recombines TRBV28 with TRBJ2-7; 11 bases map to TRBD2. Per germline, CDR1 MDHEN and CDR2 SYDVKM. The CDR3 length is 15 residues. V was pared by 3 bases and J by 3 bases, with 4 bases of the junction left unmatched. CDR3 protein: CASSFTSGSGYEQYF. The DNA for the CDR3 is TGTGCCAGCAGTTTTACTAGCGGGAGTGGCTACGAGCAGTACTTC.

This clone was seen only a few times. CDR3 sequence (DNA): TGTGCCAGCAGATTGGGGCGGGACTTTCAAGAGACCCAGTACTTC. Protein product: CASRLGRDFQETQYF. The chain employs TRBV28 and TRBJ2-5; possible D gene TRBD2, 6 bases. CDR1 and CDR2 (germline): MDHEN, SYDVKM. V was shortened by 6 bases and J by 2 bases, with 16 bases between the two germline ends. The CDR3 is made up of 15 amino acids.

This clone is medium-sized by share. The gene calls are TRBV11-3 and TRBJ2-2, with TRBD2 matching 9 bases. With V trimmed by 5 bases and J by 6 bases, 7 bases remained unmatched. Germline assignment: CDR1 SGHNT and CDR2 YENEEA. The CDR3 runs to 15 residues. The CDR3 reads CASSPISGRPGELFF. The CDR3 coding sequence is TGTGCCAGCAGCCCTATTAGCGGGAGACCCGGGGAGCTGTTTTTT. The full variable domain, rest sourced from reference TRBV11-3 and TRBJ2-2, is EAGVVQSPRYKIIEKKQPVAFWCNPISGHNTLYWYLQNLGQGPELLIRYENEEAVDDSQLPKDRFSAERLKGVDSTLKIQPAELGDSAVYLCASSPISGRPGELFFGEGSRLTVL.

There are many counts of this clone. Other DNA sequences in the sample encode the same CDR3. This chain links TRBV28 with TRBJ2-2, with D hard to call. The germline CDR1 and CDR2 sequences are MDHEN and SYDVKM. The CDR3 contains 13 residues. V was cut by 3 bases and J by 4 bases, with 6 bases left in between. The CDR3 loop reads CASSFPGTGELFF. In nucleotides, the CDR3 is TGTGCCAGCAGTTTCCCGGGCACCGGGGAGCTGTTTTTT.

This clone occurred many times. The gene calls are TRBV5-1 and TRBJ1-4; D is ambiguous. The CDR3 has 14 amino acids. Per the germline V gene, CDR1 is SGHRS and CDR2 is YFSETQ. Trimming removed 1 base at V and 6 bases at J, with 10 bases between. As DNA, the CDR3 is TGCGCCAGCAGCTTGTCTGGGTTGGATGAAAAACTGTTTTTT. Amino acid sequence: CASSLSGLDEKLFF. The whole variable domain, remainder taken from reference TRBV5-1 and TRBJ1-4, is KAGVTQTPRYLIKTRGQQVTLSCSPISGHRSVSWYQQTPGQGLQFLFEYFSETQRNKGNFPGRFSGRQFSNSRSEMNVSTLELGDSALYLCASSLSGLDEKLFFGSGTQLSVL.

At least ten counts were recorded for this clone. In nucleotides, the CDR3 is TGCAGTGCTGGGAACCCGACAGGGGGCGAAGATACGCAGTATTTT. Translation: CSAGNPTGGEDTQYF. This chain links TRBV20-1 with TRBJ2-3, with 10 bases fitting TRBD1. V gave up 5 bases and J gave up 5 bases; unmatched junction bases: 10. The V gene's germline CDR1 is DFQATT and CDR2 SNEGSKA (reference sequence). The CDR3 is 15 residues long.

This clone has at least ten counts. This sequence joins TRBV12-5 and TRBJ2-7; 14 bases fit TRBD2. CDR1 LGHNT and CDR2 FRNRAP come from the germline V gene. V lost 1 base to trimming and J lost 5 bases; unmatched junction nucleotides: 1. The CDR3 sequence is 15 residues long. The DNA for the CDR3 is TGTGCTAGTGGTTTGGGGACTAGCGGGAGGAACGAGCAGTACTTC. This encodes CASGLGTSGRNEQYF.

In its sample, this clone was seen many times. This chain uses TRBV12-3 or TRBV12-4 with TRBJ2-2; no clear D. The ends were cut back, 5 bases at V and 1 base at J, with 14 bases in the middle. This CDR3 has 16 amino acids. The CDR3 spells CASSRFGLRNTGELFF. The CDR3 region has the DNA TGTGCCAGCAGTCGATTCGGGCTGCGGAACACCGGGGAGCTGTTTTTT.

This clone was counted many times. CDR3 loop: CASSLTGRDTQYF. The CDR3 nucleotides are TGTGCCAGCAGTTTAACAGGGCGGGATACGCAGTATTTT. This chain joins TRBV28 and TRBJ2-3; D might be TRBD1 (6 bases). In germline, CDR1 is MDHEN, CDR2 SYDVKM. V lost 2 bases to trimming and J lost 6 bases, with 9 bases between them. CDR3 length equals 13 residues. Based on the CDR3 plus reference TRBV28 and TRBJ2-3, the full variable domain is DVKVTQSSRYLVKRTGEKVFLECVQDMDHENMFWYRQDPGLGLRLIYFSYDVKMKEKGDIPEGYSVSREKKERFSLILESASTNQTSMYLCASSLTGRDTQYFGPGTRLTVL.

The gene calls are TRBV6-1 and TRBJ2-5, with 13 bases identical to TRBD2. V shed 7 bases and J 6 bases; nucleotides not matched to a gene: 11. The CDR3 is made up of 16 amino acids. The V gene's germline CDR1 is MNHNS and CDR2 SASEGT. CDR3 protein: CASTKLAGGPTKTQYF. As DNA, the CDR3 is TGTGCCAGCACCAAACTAGCGGGAGGGCCCACAAAGACCCAGTACTTC.

This clone was detected a few times. The V call is TRBV6-1, the J call TRBJ1-2; no clear D. Germline V gives CDR1 MNHNS, CDR2 SASEGT. V gave up 8 bases and J gave up 2 bases, with 12 bases separating them. CDR3 length: 13 amino acids. The CDR3 DNA follows: TGTGCCAGCTTGAGAGGCCCCAACTATGGCTACACCTTC. It yields the protein CASLRGPNYGYTF.

This clone was seen ten or more times. A much bigger clone sits one base away, suggesting this may be a read error. Other DNA sequences within the sample encode an identical CDR3. The rearrangement uses TRBV19 and TRBJ2-2, with TRBD1 matching 10 bases. Germline V gene sequence: CDR1 LNHDA, CDR2 SQIVND (reference sequence). This CDR3 is built from 15 residues. Here the CDR3 reads CASSRQGAGTGELFF. The CDR3 region has the DNA TGCGCCAGTAGTAGACAGGGGGCGGGCACCGGGGAGCTGTTTTTT.

The chain couples TRBV20-1 to TRBJ2-1, with 7 bases that match TRBD2. Germline CDR1 and CDR2: DFQATT and SNEGSKA (reference sequence). This CDR3 has 12 amino acids. J lost 8 bases, V lost 6 bases, and 7 bases had no gene match. CDR3 sequence reads: CSARTRNDEQFF. CDR3 DNA sequence: TGCAGTGCCCGGACTAGAAACGATGAGCAGTTCTTC.

This clone was found many times. The rearrangement links TRBV24-1 to TRBJ1-2; 12 positions match TRBD1. This CDR3 has 15 amino acids. V shed 4 bases, J shed 7 bases, and the junction held 6 bases outside the gene matches. Germline lookup yields CDR1 KGHDR and CDR2 SFDVKD. This CDR3 reads CATSDRDRGRSGYTF. The CDR3 DNA follows: TGTGCCACCAGTGACAGGGACAGGGGGCGGAGTGGCTACACCTTC.

This clone occurred many times. The chain couples TRBV6-5 to TRBJ2-1; 12 nucleotides align to TRBD2. In germline, CDR1 is MNHEY, CDR2 SVGAGI. The CDR3 contains 17 residues. V lost 5 bases to trimming and J lost 7 bases; unmatched junction nucleotides: 12. For the CDR3, the DNA is TGTGCCAGCAGTCGACTAGCGGGAGCCTACCCTGGGAATGAGCAGTTCTTC. Translation gives CASSRLAGAYPGNEQFF.

This clone was recorded many times. This sequence joins TRBV7-9 and TRBJ2-7, with TRBD1 identical over 9 bases. The CDR3 has 15 residues. J gave up 7 bases and V 5 bases, and 12 bases lay outside the gene matches. Germline V gene sequence: CDR1 SEHNR, CDR2 FQNEAQ (reference sequence). CDR3 in amino acids: CASSPSGTGLREQYF. In DNA, the CDR3 is TGTGCCAGCAGCCCGTCCGGGACAGGGCTTAGAGAGCAGTACTTC.

By sample fraction, this clone is medium-sized. The chain carries TRBV11-2 and TRBJ2-2; D call uncertain. Looked up from germline, CDR1 is SGHAT and CDR2 is FQNNGV. This CDR3 contains 15 residues. V lost 0 bases and J lost 3, with 8 bases in between. The DNA of the CDR3 is TGTGCCAGCAGCTTAGACTTCGGCGACACCGGGGAGCTGTTTTTT. It encodes CASSLDFGDTGELFF.

This clone was counted many times. The rearrangement uses TRBV28 and TRBJ2-7; D may correspond to TRBD1 or TRBD2 (6 bases each). From germline, CDR1 is MDHEN and CDR2 SYDVKM. V was trimmed by 3 bases and J by 7 bases, leaving 22 bases between them. The CDR3 is made up of 16 amino acids. CDR3 nucleotides: TGTGCCAGCAGTTTCCCTTTAAACGGAGGGGGATCGGAGCAGTACTTC. This codes for CASSFPLNGGGSEQYF.

This clone was detected many times. The CDR3 nucleotides are TGTGCCAGCAGTTTATTAAAGGGACCCCAGCATTTT. Encoded protein: CASSLLKGPQHF. This chain uses TRBV28 with TRBJ1-5; the D is unclear. V was pared by 1 base and J by 10 bases, with 8 bases between. This CDR3 is built from 12 residues. Germline V gene data show CDR1 as MDHEN and CDR2 as SYDVKM.

This clone was seen many times. CDR3 residues: CASSLSTIYEQYF. The CDR3 DNA sequence: TGTGCCAGCTCACTCTCCACCATCTACGAGCAGTACTTC. The gene calls are TRBV18 and TRBJ2-7, with no clear D. CDR3 length: 13 residues. The V gene lost 4 bases and the J gene lost 3 bases, with 10 bases spanning the gap. The germline V gene has CDR1 KGHSH and CDR2 LQKENI.